The entry below gives a single TCR beta chain sequence along with its context. This record belongs to a study of T cells in Graves' hyperthyroidism and ophthalmopathy. RNA transcripts gave rise to amplified TCR beta CDR3 regions. Primed by the HTBI set, a first-round RT-PCR was run on the TCR CDR3. TCRdb re-analysed the multiplex PCR reads in MiXCR, keeping a single row per CDR3 protein. There are around 350,000 distinct CDR3 sequences in the sample; 19% occur only once, and approximately 4% lies in the top ten. V dropped 5 bases and J dropped 7 bases, with 15 bases sitting between them. CDR3 length equals 13 residues. In germline, CDR1 is MNHEY, CDR2 SMNVEV (reference sequence).

Sequencing was performed on blood. This receptor was obtained from a woman aged 18 to 35 with Graves' hyperthyroidism. This chain links TRBV27 with TRBJ2-7; D is perhaps TRBD1 (5 bases). CDR3: CASSIGAAGEQYF. The CDR3, as DNA: TGTGCCAGCAGTATTGGGGCTGCAGGGGAGCAGTACTTC.